One and the same sample provided the 27 T cell receptor beta chains below, sequenced in a study of shared clonotypes between healthy human individuals. Sequencing used immunoSEQ multiplex PCR; TCRdb keeps in-frame clones, though not all of them. The table shows about 2 million clones, with 85% to 95% occurring only once. The sequenced sample was naive CD4+ T cells sorted from blood. The sample's subset: CD45RA+ positively selected. These receptor sequences come from a man aged 18 to 30 in good health.

The chain has TRBV6-6 and TRBJ2-7; either TRBD1 or TRBD2 may fit D (5 bases each). V was cut by 5 bases and J by 6 bases, with 20 bases left in between. This CDR3 comprises 15 residues. The germline CDR1 and CDR2 sequences are MNHNY and SVGAGI (reference sequence). The CDR3 DNA reads as TGTGCCAGCAGTAACCCCGGGACCTCGGGCGTCGAGCAGTACTTC. It encodes CASSNPGTSGVEQYF.

The chain links TRBV7-6 to TRBJ2-5; D ambiguous. The CDR3 covers 13 residues. Germline CDR1 is SGHVS and CDR2 is FNYEAQ. V was pared by 2 bases and J by 2 bases, with 6 bases between. For the CDR3, the DNA is TGTGCCAGCAGCTTAAGTCTACAAGAGACCCAGTACTTC. Protein: CASSLSLQETQYF.

Only one count was recorded for this clone. This chain joins TRBV5-6 and TRBJ2-2; D not certain. V was pared by 4 bases and J by 4 bases, with 14 bases between. This CDR3 contains 15 residues. CDR1 and CDR2 (germline): SGHDT, YYEEEE. This chain's CDR3 is CASSTWLVFTGELFF. The CDR3 coding sequence is TGTGCCAGCAGCACCTGGTTAGTGTTCACCGGGGAGCTGTTTTTT.

V and J are TRBV10-2 and TRBJ2-3, with 10 positions matching TRBD2. Germline V CDR1 and CDR2: WSHSY, SAAADI. The CDR3 is 16 residues long. V gave up 0 bases and J gave up 5 bases; unmatched junction bases: 5. CDR3 nucleotides: TGCGCCAGCAGTGAGTCAGTTCTAGCGGGAGTAGATACGCAGTATTTT. Residues: CASSESVLAGVDTQYF.

This sequence joins TRBV18 and TRBJ2-2; 7 bases align to TRBD1. The CDR3 has 15 amino acids. Germline V gene sequence: CDR1 KGHSH, CDR2 LQKENI. The V gene end was trimmed by 3 bases and the J gene end by 3 bases; junction bases not matched to a gene: 4. CDR3 region: CASSPLDRDTGELFF. As DNA, the CDR3 is TGTGCCAGCTCACCCCTCGACAGGGACACCGGGGAGCTGTTTTTT.

This chain connects TRBV10-3 to TRBJ2-7; 9 positions agree with TRBD1. The J segment lost 1 base and the V segment lost 0 bases, leaving 7 bases of the junction unmatched. Germline V gene data show CDR1 as ENHRY and CDR2 as SYGVKD. The CDR3 covers 17 residues. Written as DNA, the CDR3 is TGTGCCATCAGTGAGTCGATTCCCGGGACAGGGTCCTACGAGCAGTACTTC. Residues: CAISESIPGTGSYEQYF.

This chain joins TRBV7-3 and TRBJ2-3; maybe TRBD1 (6 bases). The CDR3 loop spans 15 amino acids. The germline V and J ends were trimmed by 5 bases and 4 bases, with 16 bases remaining between them. The germline V gene encodes CDR1 SGHTA and CDR2 FQGTGA. The CDR3 protein is CASSLQGTSADTQYF. CDR3 coding DNA: TGTGCCAGCAGCCTTCAGGGGACCTCCGCAGATACGCAGTATTTT.

V is TRBV2 and J is TRBJ1-3; a weak D match, TRBD1 (5 bases). Germline V gives CDR1 SNHLY, CDR2 FYNNEI. V was clipped by 6 bases and J by 4 bases, with 7 bases between them. The CDR3 has 12 amino acids. The CDR3 loop is CASREGGNTIYF. In nucleotides, the CDR3 is TGTGCCAGCAGGGAGGGGGGAAACACCATATATTTT.

This chain connects TRBV29-1 to TRBJ2-1; D remains ambiguous. Germline CDR1 is SQVTM and CDR2 is ANQGSEA. The CDR3 runs to 13 residues. V lost 2 bases and J lost 9, with 14 bases in between. This chain's CDR3 is CSVEKLTPTEQFF. The CDR3 nucleotides are TGCAGCGTTGAAAAGCTGACCCCTACTGAGCAGTTCTTC.

The chain recombines TRBV30 with TRBJ1-2; D possibly corresponds to TRBD1 (6 bases). The CDR3 covers 13 residues. Deletions cut 5 bases from V and 4 bases from J, with 14 bases between. Per germline, CDR1 GTSNPN and CDR2 SVGIG (reference sequence). The CDR3 region has the DNA TGTGCCTGGGTGCAGGGGAGTAGCTATGGCTACACCTTC. Its translation is CAWVQGSSYGYTF.

This sequence joins TRBV21-1 and TRBJ2-7; the table names TRBD2, a call not compared with the DNA. TRBV21-1 is listed as a pseudogene. The CDR3 spans 15 residues. CDR3 nucleotide sequence: TGTGCCAGCAGCAGACTAGCGGGAAGAACCTACGAGCAGTACTTC. Translated, it gives CASSRLAGRTYEQYF.

The V call is TRBV9, the J call TRBJ1-1, with TRBD1 matching over 9 bases. Unmatched junction bases numbered 2, after V lost 4 bases and J lost 1 base. There are 14 residues in the CDR3. The V gene's germline CDR1 is SGDLS and CDR2 YYNGEE. The chain's CDR3 is CASSSTGGNTEAFF. For the CDR3, the DNA is TGTGCCAGCAGCTCGACAGGGGGGAACACTGAAGCTTTCTTT.

A word on this clone: Other DNA sequences within the sample encode an identical CDR3. The V and J genes are TRBV30 and TRBJ2-2, with D unresolved. This CDR3 has 12 amino acids. CDR1 is GTSNPN, CDR2 SVGIG, per germline (reference sequence). The ends were cut back, 2 bases at V and 5 bases at J, with 6 bases in the middle. This CDR3 reads CAWSPRTGELFF. The CDR3 region has the DNA TGTGCCTGGAGTCCGAGGACCGGGGAGCTGTTTTTT.

The genes are TRBV5-1 and TRBJ2-1; maybe TRBD1 (6 bases). The CDR3 is 15 amino acids. The germline V gene has CDR1 SGHRS and CDR2 YFSETQ. Deletions cut 7 bases from V and 0 bases from J, with 14 bases between. The CDR3 nucleotides read TGCGCCAGCTGTCGGACAGCGACCTCCTACAATGAGCAGTTCTTC. Translating gives CASCRTATSYNEQFF.

This clone was picked up one time. This chain uses TRBV5-1 with TRBJ2-7; 9 nucleotides match TRBD1. The V gene's germline CDR1 is SGHRS and CDR2 YFSETQ. This CDR3 is 14 amino acids long. V lost 3 bases, J lost 5 bases, and 6 bases stayed unmatched. The CDR3 protein is CASSSGQGNNEQYF. The CDR3 DNA reads TGCGCCAGCAGCTCGGGACAGGGAAATAACGAGCAGTACTTC.

CDR3 residues: CASSPWDRGRGGTEAFF. Here the CDR3 DNA reads TGTGCCAGCAGCCCCTGGGACAGGGGGCGAGGAGGCACTGAAGCTTTCTTT. J is TRBJ1-1 and V is TRBV9; TRBD1 aligns across 12 bases. Per germline, CDR1 SGDLS and CDR2 YYNGEE. The CDR3 loop spans 17 amino acids. Trimming removed 4 bases from V and 4 bases from J; junction bases left unmatched: 11.

In the case of this clone: The sample holds other DNA sequences that translate to the same CDR3. The V gene is TRBV5-1, the J gene TRBJ2-3; D remains ambiguous. Germline lookup yields CDR1 SGHRS and CDR2 YFSETQ. The V end was cut by 5 bases, the J end by 2 bases, with 6 bases between. This CDR3 spans 12 amino acids. The CDR3 here is CASSRDTDTQYF. For the CDR3, the DNA is TGCGCCAGCAGTAGGGACACAGATACGCAGTATTTT.

The V and J genes are TRBV4-3 and TRBJ2-7, with 10 bases aligning to TRBD1. J was trimmed by 2 bases and V by 0 bases; bases with no gene match: 10. Per germline, CDR1 LGHNA and CDR2 YSLEER. This CDR3 region has 18 residues. For the CDR3, the DNA is TGCGCCAGCAGCCAAGATGTCGACCGACAGGGGGCGGCCTACGAGCAGTACTTC. Translated, it gives CASSQDVDRQGAAYEQYF.

The chain links TRBV4-1 to TRBJ2-3; 9 nucleotides align to TRBD2. Germline V gene sequence: CDR1 MGHRA, CDR2 YSYEKL. Trimming took 3 bases from V and 1 from J; bases not matched to a gene: 11. This CDR3 region has 18 residues. CDR3 loop: CASSHRLVVAGGTDTQYF. Written as DNA, the CDR3 is TGCGCCAGCAGCCACCGCTTAGTGGTAGCGGGAGGCACAGATACGCAGTATTTT.

The CDR3 DNA reads as TGTGCCAGCAGGAGTGACTCCTATAATTCACCCCTCCACTTT. This encodes CASRSDSYNSPLHF. The chain employs TRBV14 and TRBJ1-6; D is unclear. The CDR3 loop spans 14 amino acids. V was clipped by 6 bases and J by 0 bases, with 6 bases between them. The V gene's germline CDR1 is SGHDN and CDR2 FVKESK.

The gene calls are TRBV5-5 and TRBJ1-6; D is unresolved. The CDR3 contains 13 residues. V lost 0 bases and J lost 10, with 8 bases in between. The germline gives CDR1 SGHKS, CDR2 YYEKEE (reference sequence). CDR3 sequence (DNA): TGTGCCAGCAGCTTGGAGGGAAGCTCACCCCTCCACTTT. Its protein product is CASSLEGSSPLHF.

This sequence joins TRBV7-9 and TRBJ2-3, with no clear D. In germline, CDR1 is SEHNR, CDR2 FQNEAQ (reference sequence). Trimming pared 3 bases from V and 3 bases from J, leaving 4 bases between. This CDR3 region has 12 residues. CDR3: CASSFLTDTQYF. DNA of the CDR3: TGTGCCAGCAGCTTTCTTACAGATACGCAGTATTTT.

The genes are TRBV29-1 and TRBJ1-2; possible D gene TRBD1, 5 bases. This CDR3 has 13 residues. V was trimmed by 1 base and J by 6 bases, leaving 12 bases between them. The germline V gene encodes CDR1 SQVTM and CDR2 ANQGSEA. The CDR3 nucleotides read TGCAGCGTTGAAGTAACAGGAGATGATGGCTACACCTTC. It encodes CSVEVTGDDGYTF.

This clone was observed a single time. The V gene is TRBV6-1, the J gene TRBJ2-2; D might be TRBD1 or TRBD2, each matching 5 bases. The CDR3 totals 14 residues. The germline V gene encodes CDR1 MNHNS and CDR2 SASEGT. The V gene lost 5 bases and the J gene lost 1 base, with 8 bases spanning the gap. In nucleotides, the CDR3 is TGTGCCAGCAGTCGGGACGGGAACACCGGGGAGCTGTTTTTT. Amino acid sequence: CASSRDGNTGELFF.

V usage is TRBV5-1 and J usage is TRBJ1-1; D remains unclear. Deletions cut 5 bases from V and 2 bases from J, with 13 bases between. The V gene's germline CDR1 is SGHRS and CDR2 YFSETQ. This CDR3 spans 14 amino acids. The CDR3 is CASRPGGPNTEAFF. The CDR3 region has the DNA TGCGCCAGCAGGCCGGGCGGCCCCAACACTGAAGCTTTCTTT.

Turning to this clone: The junction shows a germline mismatch at one end, possibly a read error. The V gene is TRBV7-2, the J gene TRBJ2-7, with D possibly being TRBD1 (6 bases). CDR1 SGHTA and CDR2 FQGNSA come from the germline V gene. This CDR3 comprises 17 residues. In DNA form, the CDR3 reads TGTGCCAGCAGCGTAGCGAGGGGGAATCCGAGGGACTACGAGCAGTACTTC. Translated, it gives CASSVARGNPRDYEQYF.

CDR3 coding DNA: TGTGCCAGCAGCGGACAGGGAGGGCGAGGTGAAGCTTTCTTT. This translates into CASSGQGGRGEAFF. The V and J genes are TRBV28 and TRBJ1-1, with 8 bases aligning to TRBD1. V dropped 6 bases and J dropped 7; count of bases not matched to a gene: 10. The CDR3 length is 14 residues. Germline V CDR1 and CDR2: MDHEN, SYDVKM.